A selection of T cell receptor beta chains follows, all from one sample in a study of OX40 agonist ivuxolimab in advanced cancers. Sequencing was performed with immunoSEQ multiplex PCR; in TCRdb, only in-frame clones are kept and a portion is missing. In the table there are tens of thousands of clones, approximately 84% of which are singletons. Source: CD4+ or CD8+ T cells sorted from blood, taken in a trial of the OX40 agonist ivuxolimab. These receptors were taken from an adult with an advanced solid tumor such as melanoma, head and neck, liver or kidney cancer. Each CDR3 is given with its conserved first and last residue. Each record gives: J gene, V gene, clone size, D gene, CDR3 protein, CDR3 DNA. A D gene is named only where the DNA matches it firmly. The listing skips clone size in some rows; elsewhere it reads once, few, many or a size class.

J: TRBJ2-1; V: TRBV19; size: .; D: TRBD2; CDR3: CASSRLAGASNEQFF; DNA: TGTGCCAGTAGTAGACTAGCGGGAGCGTCGAATGAGCAGTTCTTC
J: TRBJ2-7; V: TRBV6-4; size: .; D: .; CDR3: CASRGGKVTYEQYF; DNA: TGTGCCAGCAGGGGGGGAAAGGTGACCTACGAGCAGTACTTC
J: TRBJ1-3; V: TRBV6-6; size: .; D: .; CDR3: CASAPGSGNTIYF; DNA: TGTGCCAGCGCGCCGGGCTCTGGAAACACCATATATTTT
J: TRBJ1-5; V: TRBV27; size: .; D: .; CDR3: CASSWGPNQPQHF; DNA: TGTGCCAGCAGTTGGGGACCCAATCAGCCCCAGCATTTT
J: TRBJ2-3; V: TRBV6-4; size: .; D: .; CDR3: CASSDSLGDTQYF; DNA: TGTGCCAGCAGTGACTCACTTGGGGATACGCAGTATTTT
J: TRBJ2-3; V: TRBV4-1; size: .; D: TRBD1; CDR3: CASSLQTGGIDTQYF; DNA: TGCGCCAGCAGCTTACAGACAGGGGGTATAGATACGCAGTATTTT
J: TRBJ2-1; V: TRBV7-9; size: .; D: .; CDR3: CASSTDSHNEQFF; DNA: TGTGCCAGCAGCACAGACAGCCACAATGAGCAGTTCTTC
J: TRBJ2-7; V: TRBV18; size: .; D: TRBD1; CDR3: CASSRPGTGNNYEQYF; DNA: TGTGCCAGCTCACGTCCAGGGACAGGGAATAACTACGAGCAGTACTTC
J: TRBJ1-5; V: TRBV5-4; size: .; D: .; CDR3: CASSLGGSGQPQHF; DNA: TGTGCCAGCAGCTTGGGAGGATCTGGGCAGCCCCAGCATTTT
J: TRBJ2-1; V: TRBV5-1; size: .; D: .; CDR3: CASSSVAAYNEQFF; DNA: TGCGCCAGCAGCAGTGTAGCGGCCTACAATGAGCAGTTCTTC
J: TRBJ2-5; V: TRBV6-1; size: .; D: .; CDR3: CATSEGGTRETQYF; DNA: TGTGCCACCTCTGAGGGCGGGACCCGGGAGACCCAGTACTTC
J: TRBJ1-1; V: TRBV7-8; size: .; D: .; CDR3: CASSSGLLATEAFF; DNA: TGTGCCAGCAGCTCGGGTCTCTTGGCCACTGAAGCTTTCTTT
J: TRBJ1-2; V: TRBV9; size: few; D: .; CDR3: CASTSGTPNYGYTF; DNA: TGTGCCAGCACCTCGGGGACGCCTAACTATGGCTACACCTTC
J: TRBJ1-4; V: TRBV5-1; size: .; D: .; CDR3: CASSLNREEKLFF; DNA: TGCGCCAGCAGCTTGAACAGGGAGGAAAAACTGTTTTTT
J: TRBJ2-7; V: TRBV25-1; size: .; D: .; CDR3: CASSERSYEQYF; DNA: TGTGCCAGCAGTGAACGCTCCTACGAGCAGTACTTC
J: TRBJ1-2; V: TRBV6-5; size: .; D: .; CDR3: CASTLFNGAPGYTF; DNA: TGTGCCAGCACCCTTTTTAATGGGGCTCCTGGCTACACCTTC
J: TRBJ1-1; V: TRBV2; size: .; D: .; CDR3: CASSEALPLF; DNA: TGTGCCAGCAGTGAAGCGCTTCCCCTCTTT
J: TRBJ2-2; V: TRBV6-4; size: .; D: .; CDR3: CASRRNTGELFF; DNA: TGTGCCAGCAGAAGAAACACCGGGGAGCTGTTTTTT
J: TRBJ1-5; V: TRBV2; size: .; D: TRBD1; CDR3: CASSEALTGGQPQHF; DNA: TGTGCCAGCAGTGAAGCGCTGACAGGGGGTCAGCCCCAGCATTTT
J: TRBJ1-2; V: TRBV7-6; size: few; D: TRBD1; CDR3: CASSPAGGGYGYTF; DNA: TGTGCCAGCAGCCCTGCAGGGGGCGGGTATGGCTACACCTTC
J: TRBJ1-3; V: TRBV9; size: .; D: .; CDR3: CASSVVRASGNTIYF; DNA: TGTGCCAGCAGCGTAGTCCGAGCTTCTGGAAACACCATATATTTT
J: TRBJ2-1; V: TRBV12-5; size: .; D: .; CDR3: CASGLVKGTRETYNEQFF; DNA: TGTGCTAGTGGTTTGGTAAAAGGTACTAGAGAGACCTACAATGAGCAGTTCTTC
J: TRBJ1-3; V: TRBV6-1; size: .; D: .; CDR3: CASHWGGASGNTIYF; DNA: TGTGCCAGTCACTGGGGGGGGGCCTCTGGAAACACCATATATTTT
J: TRBJ1-1; V: TRBV7-6; size: once; D: .; CDR3: CASSLRGGGTEAFF; DNA: TGTGCCAGCAGCTTAAGGGGGGGAGGAACTGAAGCTTTCTTT
J: TRBJ1-1; V: TRBV6-5; size: .; D: .; CDR3: CASSYLRGSTEAFF; DNA: TGTGCCAGCAGTTACTTGAGGGGTTCCACTGAAGCTTTCTTT
J: TRBJ1-2; V: TRBV10-3; size: .; D: .; CDR3: CAISPPTSQGIYGYTF; DNA: TGTGCCATCAGCCCCCCCACTTCGCAGGGCATCTATGGCTACACCTTC
J: TRBJ2-1; V: TRBV11-3; size: .; D: TRBD1; CDR3: CASSLVDWGQGAYNEQFF; DNA: TGTGCCAGCAGCTTAGTGGATTGGGGACAGGGGGCATACAATGAGCAGTTCTTC
J: TRBJ1-2; V: TRBV20-1; size: once; D: .; CDR3: CSVLQVYGYTF; DNA: TGCAGTGTTTTACAGGTCTATGGCTACACCTTC
J: TRBJ2-6; V: TRBV4-3; size: .; D: .; CDR3: CASSQDYRNSGANVLTF; DNA: TGCGCCAGCAGCCAAGATTACCGTAACTCTGGGGCCAACGTCCTGACTTTC
J: TRBJ1-3; V: TRBV21-1; size: once; D: .; CDR3: CASSTRDRGGNTIYF; DNA: TGTGCCAGCAGCACCCGGGACAGGGGCGGAAACACCATATATTTT
J: TRBJ2-3; V: TRBV7-2; size: .; D: .; CDR3: CASSLRASSTDTQYF; DNA: TGTGCCAGCAGCTTACGTGCCAGTAGCACAGATACGCAGTATTTT
J: TRBJ1-2; V: TRBV18; size: .; D: TRBD1; CDR3: CASSPQGDTVGYTF; DNA: TGTGCCAGCTCACCCCAGGGGGACACGGTTGGCTACACCTTC
J: TRBJ1-2; V: TRBV6-6; size: .; D: TRBD1; CDR3: CASSMGQGRGYGYTF; DNA: TGTGCCAGCAGTATGGGACAGGGTAGGGGCTATGGCTACACCTTC
J: TRBJ1-2; V: TRBV29-1; size: .; D: .; CDR3: CSAFNQANYGYTF; DNA: TGCAGCGCCTTTAACCAGGCGAACTATGGCTACACCTTC
J: TRBJ1-5; V: TRBV6-5; size: .; D: .; CDR3: CASSYGGRQPQHF; DNA: TGTGCCAGCAGTTACGGGGGTAGGCAGCCCCAGCATTTT
J: TRBJ2-6; V: TRBV7-2; size: .; D: TRBD2; CDR3: CASSVQGLASGANVLTF; DNA: TGTGCCAGCAGCGTCCAGGGACTAGCCTCTGGGGCCAACGTCCTGACTTTC
J: TRBJ1-4; V: TRBV9; size: .; D: .; CDR3: CASNSGNSFEKLFF; DNA: TGTGCCAGCAACTCAGGGAATAGTTTTGAAAAACTGTTTTTT
J: TRBJ1-3; V: TRBV18; size: few; D: .; CDR3: CASSPLGRADSGNTIYF; DNA: TGTGCCAGCTCACCTTTGGGCAGGGCCGACTCTGGAAACACCATATATTTT
J: TRBJ1-5; V: TRBV11-2; size: .; D: .; CDR3: CASSLSQDLNQPQHF; DNA: TGTGCCAGCAGCTTAAGCCAGGACCTCAATCAGCCCCAGCATTTT
J: TRBJ2-6; V: TRBV19; size: .; D: TRBD1; CDR3: CASSKGQGPGANVLTF; DNA: TGTGCCAGTAGTAAAGGACAGGGGCCTGGGGCCAACGTCCTGACTTTC
J: TRBJ1-2; V: TRBV7-9; size: .; D: .; CDR3: CASSFETANYGYTF; DNA: TGTGCCAGCAGCTTCGAGACAGCTAACTATGGCTACACCTTC
J: TRBJ1-5; V: TRBV18; size: .; D: .; CDR3: CASSPMVMGAKNQPQHF; DNA: TGTGCCAGCTCACCAATGGTAATGGGGGCGAAAAATCAGCCCCAGCATTTT
J: TRBJ2-5; V: TRBV15; size: few; D: .; CDR3: CATSSLRRGWETQYF; DNA: TGTGCCACCAGCAGCCTCCGGCGGGGTTGGGAGACCCAGTACTTC
J: TRBJ1-4; V: TRBV11-2; size: medium-sized; D: .; CDR3: CASSLEGRSNEKLFF; DNA: TGTGCCAGCAGCTTAGAAGGGAGGAGTAATGAAAAACTGTTTTTT
J: TRBJ1-2; V: TRBV19; size: once; D: .; CDR3: CASSAERPIYGYTF; DNA: TGTGCCAGTAGTGCAGAGCGACCGATCTATGGCTACACCTTC
J: TRBJ2-7; V: TRBV2; size: .; D: .; CDR3: CASSENRRSYEQYF; DNA: TGTGCCAGCAGTGAAAACAGGAGGTCCTACGAGCAGTACTTC
J: TRBJ1-3; V: TRBV5-4; size: .; D: .; CDR3: CASSLAGASGNTIYF; DNA: TGTGCCAGCAGCTTGGCAGGGGCGAGTGGAAACACCATATATTTT
J: TRBJ2-1; V: TRBV2; size: .; D: .; CDR3: CASKYGGSYNEQFF; DNA: TGTGCCAGCAAATACGGGGGCTCCTACAATGAGCAGTTCTTC
J: TRBJ2-7; V: TRBV18; size: once; D: .; CDR3: CASSPGRDVTYEQYF; DNA: TGTGCCAGCTCACCGGGCAGGGACGTCACCTACGAGCAGTACTTC
J: TRBJ2-5; V: TRBV2; size: .; D: TRBD2; CDR3: CASREGLAGVKTQYF; DNA: TGTGCCAGCAGAGAAGGACTAGCGGGAGTCAAGACCCAGTACTTC
J: TRBJ1-6; V: TRBV5-1; size: once; D: TRBD1; CDR3: CASSPQGGQINSPLHF; DNA: TGCGCCAGCAGCCCTCAGGGGGGGCAGATAAATTCACCCCTCCACTTT
J: TRBJ1-2; V: TRBV5-1; size: once; D: TRBD1; CDR3: CASSLGDDRERSGYTF; DNA: TGCGCCAGCAGCTTGGGGGACGACAGGGAAAGGAGTGGCTACACCTTC
J: TRBJ1-4; V: TRBV19; size: .; D: .; CDR3: CASSKGKLFF; DNA: TGTGCCAGTAGTAAGGGAAAACTGTTTTTT
J: TRBJ1-5; V: TRBV19; size: .; D: TRBD1; CDR3: CASSTSGQGKTATNQPQHF; DNA: TGTGCCAGTAGTACATCGGGACAGGGAAAAACAGCTACAAATCAGCCCCAGCATTTT